The 21 T cell receptor beta chains presented below share a single source sample, sequenced in a study of monozygotic twins with inflammatory bowel disease. TCRdb reanalyzed the 5' RACE reads and collapses them to one entry per CDR3 protein, without DNA. The sample table includes some 300,000 distinct CDR3 sequences. Material: blood. The receptors originated from a human donor with ulcerative colitis or Crohn's disease, or a healthy co-twin of an affected twin (not recorded which).

This chain joins TRBV12-3 or TRBV12-4 and TRBJ1-6; the TCRdb call, TRBD1, lacks DNA for checking. The CDR3 is 17 residues long. CDR3 in amino acids: CASSPWGMSSYNSPLHF.

The chain's CDR3 is CASSYFAGYNEQFF. V usage is TRBV6-6 and J usage is TRBJ2-1; TCRdb reports TRBD2, a call that lacks DNA to check it against. CDR3 length: 14 amino acids. Germline CDR1 is MNHNY and CDR2 is SVGAGI (reference sequence).

This chain connects TRBV7-2 to TRBJ2-3; TCRdb returns TRBD2, unconfirmable since there is no DNA. CDR1 is SGHTA and CDR2 is FQGNSA in the germline V gene. The CDR3 is 14 amino acids. The CDR3 sequence: CASSGRTSTDTQYF.

The chain employs TRBV15 and TRBJ1-1; TCRdb's D call of TRBD1 is untestable without DNA. The CDR3 extends over 16 amino acids. CDR1 LNHNV and CDR2 YYDKDF come from the germline V gene (reference sequence). The CDR3 spells CATSRGLQAKGGKAFF.

The chain is built from TRBV6-2 or TRBV6-3 and TRBJ2-1; TCRdb picks TRBD2, but there is no DNA to check that call. The CDR3 extends over 16 amino acids. The germline CDR1 and CDR2 sequences are MNHEY and SVGEGT. This CDR3 is CASSYLAGGSGNEQFF.

The chain carries TRBV5-1 and TRBJ2-1; no DNA is available, so the TRBD1 call from TCRdb remains unchecked. Germline V gives CDR1 SGHRS, CDR2 YFSETQ. The CDR3 extends over 15 amino acids. CDR3 residues: CASRGRGSAYNEQFF.

The chain recombines TRBV20-1 with TRBJ1-2; as DNA is missing, the TRBD1 call by TCRdb cannot be tested. CDR3 length equals 16 residues. Germline CDR1 reads DFQATT; CDR2 reads SNEGSKA (reference sequence). Here the CDR3 reads CSARAGGGGRFYGYTF.

This sequence joins TRBV7-9 and TRBJ1-2. The CDR3 is 12 amino acids. Germline CDR1 SEHNR, CDR2 FQNEAQ (reference sequence). This CDR3 reads CASSLDRDGYTF.

The genes are TRBV7-2 and TRBJ1-5. The germline V gene encodes CDR1 SGHTA and CDR2 FQGNSA. The CDR3 loop spans 15 amino acids. The CDR3 sequence: CASSPAAGHDQPQHF.

The chain has TRBV6-2 or TRBV6-3 and TRBJ2-7; TCRdb returns TRBD1, unconfirmable since there is no DNA. The CDR3 sequence is 14 residues long. Per the germline V gene, CDR1 is MNHEY and CDR2 is SVGEGT. The CDR3 is CASSYETGYREQYF.

The chain employs TRBV20-1 and TRBJ2-7; TCRdb designates TRBD2, a call that cannot be tested without DNA. Germline V gene sequence: CDR1 DFQATT, CDR2 SNEGSKA (reference sequence). The CDR3 is 13 amino acids. The CDR3 sequence is CSAPEVGGYEQYF.

The chain couples TRBV3-1 to TRBJ2-1. CDR1 is LGHDT, CDR2 YNNKEL, per germline (reference sequence). The CDR3 is 16 residues long. The CDR3 is CASSQVSGVGHNEQFF.

This chain links TRBV7-9 with TRBJ2-7; TCRdb proposes TRBD1, but this gene call is untestable without DNA. CDR3 length: 14 amino acids. CDR1 and CDR2 from the germline V gene are SEHNR and FQNEAQ (reference sequence). The CDR3 here is CASSPRTVSYEQYF.

V and J are TRBV9 and TRBJ1-1; TCRdb designates TRBD1, a call that cannot be tested without DNA. Per germline, CDR1 SGDLS and CDR2 YYNGEE. The CDR3 contains 14 residues. The CDR3 is CASSEVSGGAEAFF.

The V call is TRBV5-4, the J call TRBJ2-1; the D gene TCRdb calls, TRBD1, cannot be checked with no DNA. This CDR3 spans 16 amino acids. CDR1 is SGHNT and CDR2 is YYREEE in the germline V gene (reference sequence). The CDR3 here is CASLSSAGGYPHEQFF.

The V and J genes are TRBV7-2 and TRBJ2-1; TCRdb designates TRBD1, a call that cannot be tested without DNA. Germline lookup yields CDR1 SGHTA and CDR2 FQGNSA. CDR3 length: 15 amino acids. CDR3 sequence reads: CASSLSGGTPNEQFF.

The chain has TRBV20-1 and TRBJ1-5. This CDR3 region has 14 residues. The germline V gene has CDR1 DFQATT and CDR2 SNEGSKA (reference sequence). The chain's CDR3 is CSARKDMGNQPQHF.

The rearrangement uses TRBV12-3 or TRBV12-4 and TRBJ1-2; TCRdb's assignment of TRBD1 cannot be checked, as there is no DNA. The CDR3 totals 12 residues. CDR3 amino acids: CASSRQGVGYTF.

This chain connects TRBV30 to TRBJ2-1; the TRBD1 assignment by TCRdb is unverifiable without DNA. Per germline, CDR1 GTSNPN and CDR2 SVGIG (reference sequence). CDR3 size: 13 residues. CDR3 region: CACSLLSVGEQFF.

The chain employs TRBV7-2 and TRBJ2-2; TCRdb designates TRBD2, a call that cannot be tested without DNA. This CDR3 has 16 amino acids. Germline CDR1 SGHTA, CDR2 FQGNSA. The CDR3 sequence: CASSRLAGGITGELFF.

The chain uses TRBV11-2 and TRBJ2-1; TCRdb's D gene call, TRBD1, goes unchecked for lack of DNA. The germline CDR1 and CDR2 sequences are SGHAT and FQNNGV. This CDR3 contains 14 residues. CDR3 amino acids: CASSSGQGANEQFF.